The clone carrying this T cell receptor (beta chain) was found a few times. TCRdb redid the calling of the RT-PCR reads with MiXCR, one entry per CDR3 protein. The top ten hold 52% of the sample, which has about 7,600 distinct CDR3 sequences, roughly 10% seen once. These data are taken from a study of patients and donors after allogeneic stem cell transplantation. This CDR3 is 15 amino acids long. In germline, CDR1 is MNHEY, CDR2 SMNVEV (reference sequence). V lost 2 bases, J lost 5 bases, and 15 bases lay in between. The sequence came from a human donor who was either an allogeneic HSCT recipient or a stem cell or donor lymphocyte infusion donor (not recorded which). It is not recorded whose cells these are; they may come from a transplant donor. The V and J genes are TRBV27 and TRBJ2-5; maybe TRBD2 (5 bases). The sequenced sample was blood, either unsorted or a sorted T cell fraction (not recorded which). The CDR3: CASSLRLGELETQYF. The CDR3 bases are TGTGCCAGCAGTTTAAGGCTCGGGGAGTTGGAGACCCAGTACTTC.